These 27 T cell receptor beta chains were all obtained from the same sample, sequenced in a study of cytomegalovirus exposure and HLA in healthy donors. Primers included in the PCR were 60 Vbeta and 13 Jbeta primers. Some clones are missing from TCRdb's copy, which holds only in-frame ones; the method was immunoSEQ multiplex PCR. The sample includes about 170,000 clones, nearly 80% seen only once; the top ten take approximately 6.3%. Input material: PBMCs. The receptors originated from a man aged 35 to 55 in good health and CMV-seropositive.

This clone was seen just once. The chain couples TRBV4-2 to TRBJ2-5, with D possibly matching TRBD2 (5 bases). This CDR3 has 14 amino acids. V lost 6 bases and J 1 base, leaving 12 bases between the germline ends. CDR1 and CDR2 from the germline V gene are LGHNA and YNFKEQ. This chain's CDR3 is CASSGGGGQETQYF. Here the CDR3 DNA reads TGTGCCAGCAGTGGAGGTGGAGGCCAAGAGACCCAGTACTTC.

This clone was recorded once. The genes are TRBV19 and TRBJ2-1; tentative D call: TRBD2 (6 bases). Between the trimmed V and J ends, which lost 3 bases and 7 bases, there was a span of 13 bases. Germline V gene data show CDR1 as LNHDA and CDR2 as SQIVND (reference sequence). There are 14 residues in the CDR3. The CDR3 loop is CASSMEGGGNEQFF. The CDR3 DNA reads TGTGCCAGTAGTATGGAGGGAGGTGGGAATGAGCAGTTCTTC.

This clone was seen just once. V usage is TRBV5-1 and J usage is TRBJ1-1, with D uncertain. The CDR3 has 15 amino acids. Looked up from germline, CDR1 is SGHRS and CDR2 is YFSETQ. Trimming stripped 1 base from V and 5 bases from J, with 15 bases between. CDR3 sequence: CASSLMLARNTEAFF. CDR3 bases: TGCGCCAGCAGCTTGATGTTAGCCCGGAATACTGAAGCTTTCTTT.

This chain links TRBV9 with TRBJ2-1; 13 bases are a match to TRBD2. This CDR3 is built from 16 residues. In germline, CDR1 is SGDLS, CDR2 YYNGEE. V shed 0 bases, J shed 9 bases, and the junction held 6 bases outside the gene matches. The CDR3 loop is CASSVVGTSGTSEQFF. For the CDR3, the DNA is TGTGCCAGCAGCGTAGTCGGGACTAGCGGGACGAGTGAGCAGTTCTTC. The entire variable domain, with the rest obtained from reference TRBV9 and TRBJ2-1, is as follows: DSGVTQTPKHLITATGQRVTLRCSPRSGDLSVYWYQQSLDQGLQFLIQYYNGEERAKGNILERFSAQQFPDLHSELNLSSLELGDSALYFCASSVVGTSGTSEQFFGPGTRLTVL.

The chain couples TRBV30 to TRBJ2-2; unclear D gene. CDR1 and CDR2 from the germline V gene are GTSNPN and SVGIG (reference sequence). This CDR3 has 14 amino acids. V was shortened by 0 bases and J by 3 bases, with 8 bases between the two germline ends. The CDR3 region is CAWSVTHYTGELFF. CDR3 nucleotides: TGTGCCTGGAGTGTAACCCACTACACCGGGGAGCTGTTTTTT. The entire variable domain, with the rest obtained from reference TRBV30 and TRBJ2-2, is as follows: SQTIHQWPATLVQPVGSPLSLECTVEGTSNPNLYWYRQAAGRGLQLLFYSVGIGQISSEVPQNLSASRPQDRQFILSSKKLLLSDSGFYLCAWSVTHYTGELFFGEGSRLTVL.

J is TRBJ2-7 and V is TRBV5-1, with D tentatively TRBD2 (5 bases). CDR3 size: 15 residues. Germline V gene sequence: CDR1 SGHRS, CDR2 YFSETQ. V gave up 4 bases and J gave up 2 bases, with 16 bases separating them. The CDR3 DNA sequence: TGCGCCAGCAGCCCATGGGAGAGTCCAACCTACGAGCAGTACTTC. Protein product: CASSPWESPTYEQYF. The entire variable domain, with the rest obtained from reference TRBV5-1 and TRBJ2-7, is as follows: KAGVTQTPRYLIKTRGQQVTLSCSPISGHRSVSWYQQTPGQGLQFLFEYFSETQRNKGNFPGRFSGRQFSNSRSEMNVSTLELGDSALYLCASSPWESPTYEQYFGPGTRLTVT.

This chain joins TRBV19 and TRBJ2-7, with TRBD1 matching 10 bases. In germline, CDR1 is LNHDA, CDR2 SQIVND (reference sequence). The CDR3 consists of 14 residues. The V and J ends lost 7 bases and 3 bases, in that order; junction bases with no gene match: 6. The CDR3 bases are TGTGCCAGTACCCGGACAGGGGGTGGCTACGAGCAGTACTTC. Protein sequence: CASTRTGGGYEQYF.

The V and J genes are TRBV29-1 and TRBJ2-2; D not resolved. The germline CDR1 and CDR2 sequences are SQVTM and ANQGSEA. The CDR3 is 13 residues long. V dropped 7 bases and J dropped 4 bases, with 13 bases sitting between them. The CDR3 is CSGRQDLTGELFF. Written as DNA, the CDR3 is TGCAGCGGTAGACAAGACCTCACCGGGGAGCTGTTTTTT.

In this sample, this clone turned up once. V gene TRBV7-6 combines with J gene TRBJ2-7; tentatively, D is TRBD2 (6 bases). From germline, CDR1 is SGHVS and CDR2 FNYEAQ. The CDR3 has 13 residues. V dropped 5 bases and J dropped 0 bases, with 8 bases sitting between them. CDR3 in amino acids: CASSTTSSYEQYF. CDR3 nucleotides: TGTGCCAGCAGCACGACTAGCTCCTACGAGCAGTACTTC.

The chain employs TRBV5-1 and TRBJ2-7; D is possibly TRBD2 (6 bases). V gave up 0 bases and J gave up 3 bases, with 10 bases separating them. Germline V lookup: CDR1 SGHRS, CDR2 YFSETQ. CDR3 length: 14 residues. CDR3 in DNA: TGCGCCAGCAGCTTGGGGGTCGGGAGCTACGAGCAGTACTTC. Translated: CASSLGVGSYEQYF.

With respect to this clone: The junction does not match germline at one end; this may be a read error. This chain joins TRBV5-1 and TRBJ2-2; D might be TRBD1 (6 bases). Germline lookup yields CDR1 SGHRS and CDR2 YFSETQ. The CDR3 totals 14 residues. CDR3 nucleotides: TGCGCCAGCAGCCCACAGGGTGTTTCCGGGGAGCTGCTTTTT. Its translation: CASSPQGVSGELLF.

The V call is TRBV5-1, the J call TRBJ2-5, with D possibly matching TRBD2 (6 bases). CDR3 length: 15 residues. CDR1 is SGHRS and CDR2 is YFSETQ in the germline V gene. The germline V and J ends were trimmed by 0 bases and 1 base, with 10 bases remaining between them. The CDR3 loop reads CASSLVSSAQETQYF. Here the CDR3 DNA reads TGCGCCAGCAGCTTGGTGTCTAGCGCCCAAGAGACCCAGTACTTC.

The chain joins TRBV11-2 to TRBJ2-7, with D perhaps TRBD1 (6 bases). This CDR3 comprises 15 residues. Germline-derived CDR1 and CDR2 are SGHAT and FQNNGV. V was clipped by 5 bases and J by 0 bases, with 14 bases between them. The CDR3 sequence: CASSLRGGRSYEQYF. The CDR3 DNA sequence: TGTGCCAGCAGCCTGAGAGGGGGACGCTCCTACGAGCAGTACTTC.

This rearrangement joins TRBV15 to TRBJ1-2, with unresolved D. V was shortened by 3 bases and J by 8 bases, with 16 bases between the two germline ends. CDR1 LNHNV and CDR2 YYDKDF come from the germline V gene (reference sequence). This CDR3 contains 14 residues. The CDR3 loop is CATSSSGITGGYTF. The CDR3 coding sequence is TGTGCCACCAGCAGTTCTGGGATCACGGGGGGCTACACCTTC.

This sequence joins TRBV28 and TRBJ1-5; 9 nucleotides align to TRBD1. The CDR3 has 15 residues. J gave up 3 bases and V 6 bases, and 6 bases lay outside the gene matches. Germline CDR1 MDHEN, CDR2 SYDVKM. The CDR3 DNA is TGTGCCAGCAGCTCCCGGGACAGGGTCAATCAGCCCCAGCATTTT. Translated, it gives CASSSRDRVNQPQHF.

The rearrangement uses TRBV18 and TRBJ2-7; the D gene is possibly TRBD1 (6 bases). V lost 5 bases and J 0 bases, leaving 14 bases between the germline ends. CDR1 and CDR2 (germline): KGHSH, LQKENI. CDR3 length: 15 amino acids. CDR3 in DNA: TGTGCCAGCTCAACCCCGACAGGAACCTCCTACGAGCAGTACTTC. Translated: CASSTPTGTSYEQYF.

The chain couples TRBV27 to TRBJ1-2; 7 nucleotides match TRBD1. This CDR3 has 16 residues. Germline V gene data show CDR1 as MNHEY and CDR2 as SMNVEV (reference sequence). The ends lost 5 bases at V and 4 bases at J; junction bases unmatched: 13. The CDR3 reads CASSPNPAGGGYGYTF. For the CDR3, the DNA is TGTGCCAGCAGTCCCAACCCGGCAGGGGGAGGCTATGGCTACACCTTC.

This rearrangement joins TRBV10-1 to TRBJ2-1, with 11 bases identical to TRBD2. CDR1 and CDR2 (germline): WNHNN, SYGVQD (reference sequence). V lost 2 bases, J lost 4 bases, and 4 bases stayed unmatched. This CDR3 is 16 amino acids long. The CDR3 DNA reads TGCGCCAGCAGTGAGAGGGTAGCGGGAGGGTACAATGAGCAGTTCTTC. It translates to CASSERVAGGYNEQFF.

The rearrangement links TRBV19 to TRBJ1-5, with a tentative D call TRBD1 (5 bases). The CDR3 totals 13 residues. Germline-derived CDR1 and CDR2 are LNHDA and SQIVND (reference sequence). Between the trimmed V and J ends, which lost 5 bases and 5 bases, there was a span of 10 bases. The CDR3 is CASSERGDQPQHF. DNA for the CDR3: TGTGCCAGTAGTGAGCGGGGGGATCAGCCCCAGCATTTT.

The chain carries TRBV18 and TRBJ2-1, with TRBD2 as a possible D gene (5 bases). V was shortened by 3 bases and J by 3 bases, with 18 bases between the two germline ends. The CDR3 length is 17 residues. Germline V lookup: CDR1 KGHSH, CDR2 LQKENI. The CDR3 coding sequence is TGTGCCAGCTCACCTACTTTTGGCAAGCGGAGCTACAATGAGCAGTTCTTC. It translates to CASSPTFGKRSYNEQFF. Looking up the rest from reference TRBV18 and TRBJ2-1 gives the full variable domain: NAGVMQNPRHLVRRRGQEARLRCSPMKGHSHVYWYRQLPEEGLKFMVYLQKENIIDESGMPKERFSAEFPKEGPSILRIQQVVRGDSAAYFCASSPTFGKRSYNEQFFGPGTRLTVL.

The V and J genes are TRBV5-1 and TRBJ1-1, with 8 nucleotides matching TRBD1. The V segment lost 2 bases and the J segment 3 bases; nucleotides outside the gene matches: 6. CDR3 length equals 15 residues. CDR1 and CDR2 (germline): SGHRS, YFSETQ. The CDR3 nucleotides are TGCGCCAGCAGCTTCAGGGGGCGTGAAGACACTGAAGCTTTCTTT. Encoded protein: CASSFRGREDTEAFF. Full variable domain (missing parts from reference TRBV5-1 and TRBJ1-1): KAGVTQTPRYLIKTRGQQVTLSCSPISGHRSVSWYQQTPGQGLQFLFEYFSETQRNKGNFPGRFSGRQFSNSRSEMNVSTLELGDSALYLCASSFRGREDTEAFFGQGTRLTVV.

This clone was recorded a few times. This chain uses TRBV29-1 with TRBJ2-4; a possible D gene is TRBD1 (5 bases). From germline, CDR1 is SQVTM and CDR2 ANQGSEA. V lost 2 bases to trimming and J lost 6 bases, with 5 bases between them. This CDR3 region has 11 residues. The CDR3 spells CSVERGNIQYF. The CDR3 DNA follows: TGCAGCGTTGAAAGGGGAAACATTCAGTACTTC.

V gene TRBV9 combines with J gene TRBJ2-2; weak D call: TRBD2 (5 bases). Germline CDR1 SGDLS, CDR2 YYNGEE. Deletions cut 1 base from V and 6 bases from J, with 13 bases between. CDR3 length: 15 amino acids. CDR3 DNA sequence: TGTGCCAGCAGCGTACACGGGGATACGGCCGGGGAGCTGTTTTTT. Translation: CASSVHGDTAGELFF.

This clone has only a few counts. V and J are TRBV28 and TRBJ2-2; a possible D gene is TRBD2 (7 bases). Trimming took off 7 bases at V and 4 bases at J, with 16 bases between the two ends. Germline V gene sequence: CDR1 MDHEN, CDR2 SYDVKM. The CDR3 is 15 amino acids. The CDR3 nucleotides are TGTGCCAGCATCCTAGGGGGGGAACCCACCGGGGAGCTGTTTTTT. Its translation is CASILGGEPTGELFF.

This chain joins TRBV5-1 and TRBJ2-3; D not resolved. The V and J ends lost 5 bases and 0 bases respectively, with 10 bases between them. Germline CDR1 reads SGHRS; CDR2 reads YFSETQ. CDR3 size: 14 residues. DNA for the CDR3: TGCGCCAGCAGACGGCAGACTAGCACAGATACGCAGTATTTT. Its translation is CASRRQTSTDTQYF.

The rearrangement links TRBV9 to TRBJ2-7, with 8 bases lining up with TRBD2. Trimming removed 0 bases from V and 0 bases from J; junction bases left unmatched: 2. The CDR3 runs to 15 residues. Germline V gene data show CDR1 as SGDLS and CDR2 as YYNGEE. The CDR3 loop reads CASSVGSGSSYEQYF. Written as DNA, the CDR3 is TGTGCCAGCAGCGTAGGAAGCGGGAGCTCCTACGAGCAGTACTTC.

The V call is TRBV18, the J call TRBJ1-5; D might be TRBD1 (5 bases). The CDR3 covers 14 residues. V dropped 3 bases and J dropped 4 bases, with 10 bases sitting between them. CDR1 is KGHSH, CDR2 LQKENI, per germline. CDR3 region: CASSPERGNQPQHF. CDR3 DNA: TGTGCCAGCTCACCTGAAAGGGGAAATCAGCCCCAGCATTTT.